This T cell receptor beta chain was sequenced for a study of breast tumors, draining lymph nodes, adjacent tissues. Axillary draining lymph nodes of breast cancer patients supplied the node samples. TCRdb used MiXCR to reprocess the multiplex PCR reads, holding one entry per CDR3 protein. The table includes about 170,000 distinct CDR3 sequences, about 33% detected once. Trimming removed 4 bases from V and 8 bases from J, with 18 bases in between. This CDR3 region has 14 residues. The germline CDR1 and CDR2 sequences are SGHRS and YFSETQ. Notes on the study in general: Compared with basal-like, luminal-like tumors shared significantly more repertoire with nontumor tissue. Tumors had less TCR diversity than lymph nodes, more than nontumor tissue. Tumor T cell lymph node origin was a supported hypothesis, not proven.

This clonotype came up a few times. As yet, its antigen is unknown. V usage is TRBV5-1 and J usage is TRBJ2-5; either TRBD1 or TRBD2 may supply D (5 bases each). The sequencing sample was made of axillary lymph node tissue. The receptor was isolated from a female donor with breast cancer. Some clones in this sample may be carry-over from other donors' samples. This CDR3 reads CASSRRTGGDTQYF. The DNA of the CDR3 is TGCGCCAGCAGCCGTAGAACAGGTGGGGACACCCAGTACTTC.